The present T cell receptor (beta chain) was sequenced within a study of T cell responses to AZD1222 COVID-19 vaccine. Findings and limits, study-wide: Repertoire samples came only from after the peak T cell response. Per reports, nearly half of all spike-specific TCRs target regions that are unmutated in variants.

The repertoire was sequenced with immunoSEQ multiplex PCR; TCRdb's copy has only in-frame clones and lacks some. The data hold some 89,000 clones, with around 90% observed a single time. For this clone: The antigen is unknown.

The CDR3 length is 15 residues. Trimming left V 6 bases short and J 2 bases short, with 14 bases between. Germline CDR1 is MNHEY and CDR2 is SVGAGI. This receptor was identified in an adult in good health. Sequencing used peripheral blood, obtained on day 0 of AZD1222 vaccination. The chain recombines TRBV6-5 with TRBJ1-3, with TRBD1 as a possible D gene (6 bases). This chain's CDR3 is CASRLDSGAGNTIYF. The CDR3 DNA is TGTGCCAGCAGACTAGACTCAGGGGCTGGAAACACCATATATTTT.